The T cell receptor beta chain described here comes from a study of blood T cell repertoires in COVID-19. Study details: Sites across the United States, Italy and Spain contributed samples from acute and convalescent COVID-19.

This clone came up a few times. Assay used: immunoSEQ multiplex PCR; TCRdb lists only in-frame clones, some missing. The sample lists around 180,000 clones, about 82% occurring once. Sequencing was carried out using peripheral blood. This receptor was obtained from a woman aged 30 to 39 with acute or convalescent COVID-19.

The DNA of the CDR3 is TGTGCCACCAAACCAACAGGACAGGGCAAAGGCTATGGCTACACCTTC. Its translation: CATKPTGQGKGYGYTF. The V call is TRBV19, the J call TRBJ1-2, with TRBD1 matching over 8 bases. The CDR3 has 16 residues. The V segment lost 10 bases and the J segment 4 bases; nucleotides outside the gene matches: 17. The germline CDR1 and CDR2 sequences are LNHDA and SQIVND (reference sequence).